This TCR beta chain was recovered during a study of blood T cells in healthy people across ages. Study-wide background: There was about one barcoded beta molecule captured by template switching per two T cells. Study conclusions and caveats: TCR beta diversity correlated strongly with naive T cell percentage.

Germline CDR1 and CDR2: SQVTM and ANQGSEA. The CDR3 runs 12 residues. V lost 7 bases and J 5 bases, leaving 12 bases between the germline ends. As concerns this clonotype: The antigen is unknown.

It was with a sample-barcoded 5' primer and a J-beta primer mix that a second PCR of roughly 6 to 12 cycles was run. TCRdb redid the calling of the 5' RACE reads with MiXCR, one entry per CDR3 protein. The profile covers approximately 900,000 distinct CDR3 sequences, with 25% to 35% appearing a single time and 9.5% to 13% taken by the ten largest. These same data were also listed under a study on T cells of mothers and their children. That paper notes: The authors detected no persistent microchimeric T cell clones.

This sequence joins TRBV29-1 and TRBJ2-1; no clear D gene. The sequenced material came from blood. This receptor was identified in a woman aged 35 to 49 in good health. The CDR3 loop is CSGARTDNEQFF. CDR3 bases: TGCAGCGGTGCCCGGACCGACAATGAGCAGTTCTTC.